These 10 T cell receptor beta chains share one sample of origin, sequenced in a study of T cell changes during pregnancy in multiple sclerosis. Produced via immunoSEQ multiplex PCR; TCRdb's table is partial and in-frame only. This table holds about 44,000 clones, 90% to 97% found once. Sequencing was performed on peripheral blood, taken in the second trimester of pregnancy. Source of these receptors: a female donor with multiple sclerosis, enrolled in a pregnancy study.

The gene calls are TRBV7-3 and TRBJ2-4; 11 positions match TRBD1. Germline V gene data show CDR1 as SGHTA and CDR2 as FQGTGA. V was clipped by 6 bases and J by 0 bases; unmatched bases: 4. This CDR3 spans 16 amino acids. The CDR3 DNA sequence: TGTGCCAGCAGTCCGGGACAGGGGGTAGCCAAAAACATTCAGTACTTC. It is translated as CASSPGQGVAKNIQYF.

V and J are TRBV19 and TRBJ1-5, with D possibly being TRBD1 (6 bases). The germline V and J ends were trimmed by 3 bases and 4 bases, with 10 bases remaining between them. This CDR3 is 14 amino acids long. Germline-derived CDR1 and CDR2 are LNHDA and SQIVND (reference sequence). The CDR3, as DNA: TGTGCCAGTAGTATCAAGCAGGGGAATCAGCCCCAGCATTTT. Amino acids: CASSIKQGNQPQHF.

The V and J genes are TRBV2 and TRBJ2-7, with 10 bases aligning to TRBD1. The CDR3 covers 17 residues. CDR1 and CDR2 (germline): SNHLY, FYNNEI. V trimming: 4 bases; J trimming: 7 bases; junction bases outside the gene matches: 16. Here the CDR3 DNA reads TGTGCCAGCAGTGTTTCGCTAGGTGTGGGACAGGGGAGAGAGCAGTACTTC. Protein: CASSVSLGVGQGREQYF.

The rearrangement joins TRBV19 to TRBJ1-4, with 8 nucleotides matching TRBD1. There are 17 residues in the CDR3. V dropped 5 bases and J dropped 7; count of bases not matched to a gene: 15. Germline CDR1 is LNHDA and CDR2 is SQIVND (reference sequence). In DNA form, the CDR3 reads TGTGCCAGTAGTTCACAAATTGGACAGGGTTACGGTGAAAAACTGTTTTTT. This translates into CASSSQIGQGYGEKLFF. Complete variable domain (other parts from reference TRBV19 and TRBJ1-4): DGGITQSPKYLFRKEGQNVTLSCEQNLNHDAMYWYRQDPGQGLRLIYYSQIVNDFQKGDIAEGYSVSREKKESFPLTVTSAQKNPTAFYLCASSSQIGQGYGEKLFFGSGTQLSVL.

The chain recombines TRBV7-2 with TRBJ1-2; 7 nucleotides match TRBD1. This CDR3 spans 16 amino acids. In germline, CDR1 is SGHTA, CDR2 FQGNSA. With 3 bases clipped from V and 1 base from J, the junction kept 8 bases outside the gene matches. CDR3 DNA sequence: TGTGCCAGCAGCTTTGGCGTGGGACAGTATAACTATGGCTACACCTTC. Its protein product is CASSFGVGQYNYGYTF.

This sequence joins TRBV15 and TRBJ1-5; tentative D call: TRBD1 (5 bases). The germline V and J ends were trimmed by 5 bases and 3 bases, with 8 bases remaining between them. The germline V gene encodes CDR1 LNHNV and CDR2 YYDKDF (reference sequence). The CDR3 contains 13 residues. CDR3 coding DNA: TGTGCCACCAGCGGCAGGGTCAATCAGCCCCAGCATTTT. Translated, it gives CATSGRVNQPQHF.

The gene calls are TRBV21-1 and TRBJ1-4; the table's D call, TRBD1, was not checked against the DNA. TRBV21-1 is deemed a pseudogene. The CDR3 loop spans 17 amino acids. The CDR3 DNA is TGTGCCAGCAGCAAAAAACCCCCCGCAGGGAAGTATGAAAAACTGTTTTTT. Its translation is CASSKKPPAGKYEKLFF.

This chain uses TRBV9 with TRBJ2-5, with TRBD2 matching over 10 bases. The J segment lost 5 bases and the V segment lost 0 bases, leaving 4 bases of the junction unmatched. The CDR3 contains 15 residues. From germline, CDR1 is SGDLS and CDR2 YYNGEE. CDR3 region: CASSVEAGGPETQYF. CDR3 DNA sequence: TGTGCCAGCAGCGTAGAAGCGGGGGGGCCTGAGACCCAGTACTTC.

CDR3 protein: CASSLQDTQYF. The CDR3 nucleotides are TGTGCCAGCAGCTTGCAGGATACGCAGTATTTT. The rearrangement joins TRBV5-6 to TRBJ2-3; D gene ambiguous. This CDR3 comprises 11 residues. From germline, CDR1 is SGHDT and CDR2 YYEEEE. Between the trimmed V and J ends, which lost 1 base and 6 bases, there was a span of 3 bases.

The chain combines TRBV5-1 with TRBJ2-1; a weak D match, TRBD1 (6 bases). The CDR3 length is 14 residues. Trimming pared 0 bases from V and 8 bases from J, leaving 12 bases between. From germline, CDR1 is SGHRS and CDR2 YFSETQ. The CDR3: CASSLGRGNDEQFF. The CDR3 DNA reads TGCGCCAGCAGCTTGGGCAGGGGAAACGATGAGCAGTTCTTC.